A selection of T cell receptor beta chains follows, all from one sample in a study of T cell changes during pregnancy in multiple sclerosis. Only in-frame clones appear in the TCRdb table, and some are missing; sequencing was by immunoSEQ multiplex PCR. Among around 130,000 clones listed, about 96% were seen once. The sequenced sample was peripheral blood, obtained after pregnancy. The receptors come from a female donor with multiple sclerosis, enrolled in a pregnancy study. The CDR3 runs from the conserved cysteine through the conserved F or W. The order of the fields is CDR3 length, J gene, D gene, clone size, V gene, CDR3 protein, CDR3 DNA. The D gene is left open where the match is weak. The size field is filled for only some rows; it gives once, few, many or a size class.

length: 13; J: TRBJ1-1; D: .; size: once; V: TRBV5-1; CDR3: CASSADRIAEAFF; DNA: TGCGCCAGCAGCGCAGACAGGATTGCCGAAGCTTTCTTT
length: 15; J: TRBJ2-1; D: TRBD1; size: once; V: TRBV7-2; CDR3: CASNVLGQGVHEQFF; DNA: TGTGCCAGCAACGTACTGGGACAGGGAGTCCATGAGCAGTTCTTC
length: 15; J: TRBJ2-5; D: TRBD2; size: .; V: TRBV30; CDR3: CAGTVAGGFQETQYF; DNA: TGTGCCGGTACGGTAGCGGGAGGATTTCAAGAGACCCAGTACTTC
length: 15; J: TRBJ2-3; D: TRBD1; size: .; V: TRBV5-1; CDR3: CASSRTGANTDTQYF; DNA: TGCGCCAGCAGCCGAACAGGGGCGAACACAGATACGCAGTATTTT
length: 13; J: TRBJ2-7; D: .; size: .; V: TRBV4-2; CDR3: CASSQDLEYEQYF; DNA: TGTGCCAGCAGCCAAGATTTGGAGTACGAGCAGTACTTC
length: 13; J: TRBJ2-1; D: .; size: .; V: TRBV9; CDR3: CASRPSADNEQFF; DNA: TGTGCCAGCAGACCGTCGGCGGACAATGAGCAGTTCTTC
length: 13; J: TRBJ2-5; D: .; size: .; V: TRBV19; CDR3: CASSQQGAETQYF; DNA: TGTGCCAGTTCACAACAGGGAGCGGAGACCCAGTACTTC
length: 14; J: TRBJ1-1; D: .; size: .; V: TRBV6-1; CDR3: CASSEGQANTEAFF; DNA: TGTGCCAGCAGTGAAGGGCAGGCGAACACTGAAGCTTTCTTT
length: 15; J: TRBJ2-5; D: TRBD2; size: once; V: TRBV7-2; CDR3: CASSSLAGRVETQYF; DNA: TGTGCCAGCAGCTCACTAGCGGGGCGGGTAGAGACCCAGTACTTC
length: 15; J: TRBJ2-3; D: TRBD2; size: .; V: TRBV5-1; CDR3: CASSLGLAGTDTQYF; DNA: TGCGCCAGCAGCCTGGGGCTAGCGGGCACAGATACGCAGTATTTT
length: 16; J: TRBJ1-4; D: TRBD1; size: .; V: TRBV11-3; CDR3: CASSLCPGQGNEKLFF; DNA: TGTGCCAGCAGCTTATGCCCGGGACAGGGAAACGAAAAACTGTTTTTT
length: 16; J: TRBJ2-5; D: TRBD2; size: .; V: TRBV27; CDR3: CASSLDWGLAKETQYF; DNA: TGTGCCAGCAGCCTCGACTGGGGACTAGCAAAAGAGACCCAGTACTTC
length: 15; J: TRBJ2-7; D: .; size: .; V: TRBV19; CDR3: CASSIDGRSSYEQYF; DNA: TGTGCCAGTAGTATAGACGGTAGAAGCTCCTACGAGCAGTACTTC
length: 12; J: TRBJ2-3; D: .; size: .; V: TRBV5-4; CDR3: CASSQSIDTQYF; DNA: TGTGCCAGCAGCCAATCAATTGATACGCAGTATTTT
length: 12; J: TRBJ2-7; D: .; size: .; V: TRBV6-5; CDR3: CASRSRGYEQYF; DNA: TGTGCCAGCAGGTCACGGGGCTACGAGCAGTACTTC
length: 14; J: TRBJ2-1; D: .; size: .; V: TRBV27; CDR3: CASSFLAPNNEQFF; DNA: TGTGCCAGCAGTTTTCTAGCTCCCAACAATGAGCAGTTCTTC